This T cell receptor (beta chain) was recorded in a study of T-cell memory formation after mild COVID-19. The table lists this clonotype with a few counts. This CDR3 comprises 14 residues. Germline V gives CDR1 PRHDT, CDR2 FYEKMQ (reference sequence). The V gene lost 1 base and the J gene lost 4 bases, with 11 bases spanning the gap. TCRdb called the 5' RACE reads again in MiXCR, with one record for every CDR3 protein. Here the sample spans some 130,000 distinct CDR3 sequences, about 15% being singletons. Sequenced material: PBMCs or a T cell subset sorted from them (not recorded which). The sequence derives from an adult woman who had mild COVID-19 (a few samples of this study predate the infection). Cell type and time point are not known. The chain combines TRBV13 with TRBJ2-7; D not certain. The CDR3 DNA is TGTGCCAGCAGCTTAGCGTCCCCAAGTTACGAGCAGTACTTC. This codes for CASSLASPSYEQYF.